One and the same sample provided the 21 T cell receptor beta chains below, sequenced in a study of patients and donors after allogeneic stem cell transplantation (TCRdb year 2020). Libraries were constructed by RT-PCR. Sequenced on a NextSeq 550. TCRdb trimmed public reads at Q25 via fastp, called clones via MiXCR and kept in-frame beta chains. One record per CDR3 amino acid sequence lists the most common genes and DNA. The sample includes fewer than 25,000 distinct CDR3 sequences, with about 28% observed a single time. The ten most abundant clones make up around 45% of the sample. Sequenced: blood, either unsorted or a sorted T cell fraction (not recorded which). These receptors all come from a human donor who was either an allogeneic HSCT recipient or a stem cell or donor lymphocyte infusion donor (not recorded which). It is not recorded whose cells these are; they may come from a transplant donor.

The chain joins TRBV6-6 to TRBJ2-1; TRBD1 or TRBD2 may be the D gene (6 bases each). The germline gives CDR1 MNHNY, CDR2 SVGAGI (reference sequence). V lost 2 bases and J 3 bases, leaving 11 bases between the germline ends. This CDR3 is built from 15 residues. The CDR3 coding sequence is TGTGCCAGCAGTTACGAACAGGGAGGCTACAATGAGCAGTTCTTC. Its translation is CASSYEQGGYNEQFF.

The genes are TRBV2 and TRBJ1-6; D is unclear. V was trimmed by 2 bases and J by 0 bases, leaving 5 bases between them. The germline V gene has CDR1 SNHLY and CDR2 FYNNEI. The CDR3 is 15 amino acids. Here the CDR3 DNA reads TGTGCCAGCAGTGAATCAAACTCCTATAATTCACCCCTCCACTTT. Its protein is CASSESNSYNSPLHF.

The V and J genes are TRBV7-9 and TRBJ2-7, with TRBD1 identical over 11 bases. V shed 6 bases, J shed 2 bases, and the junction held 3 bases outside the gene matches. This CDR3 has 14 amino acids. Germline CDR1 SEHNR, CDR2 FQNEAQ (reference sequence). The CDR3: CASSRTGGPYEQYV. The CDR3 DNA follows: TGTGCCAGCAGTCGGACAGGGGGCCCCTACGAGCAGTACGTC.

Ten or more counts support this clonotype. The rearrangement links TRBV27 to TRBJ1-5; possible D gene TRBD1, 6 bases. The CDR3 extends over 14 amino acids. Trimming took off 0 bases at V and 6 bases at J, with 9 bases between the two ends. Germline lookup yields CDR1 MNHEY and CDR2 SMNVEV (reference sequence). CDR3 DNA: TGTGCCAGCAGTTTATCGGCAGGGGTTCAGCCCCAGCATTTT. It translates to CASSLSAGVQPQHF.

The table lists this clonotype with a count of one. This sequence joins TRBV7-6 and TRBJ2-5; tentative D call: TRBD2 (5 bases). Trimming cost V 4 bases and J 4 bases, with 10 bases left between them. This CDR3 is built from 13 residues. Germline CDR1 reads SGHVS; CDR2 reads FNYEAQ. CDR3 sequence reads: CASSWGARETQYF. Here the CDR3 DNA reads TGTGCCAGCAGCTGGGGAGCGCGAGAGACCCAGTACTTC.

This clonotype was counted only a few times. The chain carries TRBV7-2 and TRBJ1-1; tentative D call: TRBD1 (5 bases). CDR1 is SGHTA and CDR2 is FQGNSA in the germline V gene. The CDR3 spans 12 residues. V was pared by 5 bases and J by 2 bases, with 6 bases between. The CDR3 spells CASSGGNTEAFF. DNA of the CDR3: TGTGCCAGCAGCGGGGGAAACACTGAAGCTTTCTTT.

The rearrangement uses TRBV4-2 and TRBJ2-5; D is unclear. The CDR3 totals 11 residues. Germline CDR1 reads LGHNA; CDR2 reads YNFKEQ. Trimming cost V 4 bases and J 5 bases, with 5 bases left between them. The CDR3 DNA is TGTGCCAGCAGCCCCGGCGAGACCCAGTACTTC. This gives the protein CASSPGETQYF.

The chain carries TRBV6-5 and TRBJ2-7; 9 bases are a match to TRBD1. The CDR3 spans 15 residues. V lost 6 bases and J lost 4; bases outside the gene matches: 10. Germline V gene lookup returns CDR1 MNHEY and CDR2 SVGAGI. This chain's CDR3 is CASSPPGTGTYEQYF. As DNA, the CDR3 is TGTGCCAGCAGCCCTCCCGGGACAGGGACGTACGAGCAGTACTTC.

The chain joins TRBV7-9 to TRBJ1-1; tentatively, D is TRBD1 (6 bases). CDR3 length: 16 residues. V lost 0 bases to trimming and J lost 5 bases, with 16 bases between them. Germline V CDR1 and CDR2: SEHNR, FQNEAQ (reference sequence). CDR3 region: CASSLALTGGLTEAFF. For the CDR3, the DNA is TGTGCCAGCAGCTTAGCTTTGACAGGAGGGCTAACTGAAGCTTTCTTT.

This chain uses TRBV12-3 or TRBV12-4 with TRBJ1-2, with TRBD1 matching 9 bases. The CDR3 runs 16 residues. The V gene end was trimmed by 6 bases and the J gene end by 4 bases; junction bases not matched to a gene: 12. The CDR3 loop reads CASSPTLDRGGYGYTF. The DNA for the CDR3 is TGTGCCAGCAGCCCTACCTTGGACAGGGGAGGCTATGGCTACACCTTC.

This chain uses TRBV20-1 with TRBJ1-2, with 9 bases matching TRBD1. Germline CDR1 is DFQATT and CDR2 is SNEGSKA (reference sequence). The CDR3 has 17 amino acids. The ends lost 5 bases at V and 4 bases at J; junction bases unmatched: 17. The CDR3 loop is CSAVVGTGPLKGYGYTF. The CDR3 DNA follows: TGCAGTGCTGTGGTAGGGACAGGGCCCCTTAAGGGCTATGGCTACACCTTC.

This clonotype was recorded at least ten times. V usage is TRBV7-2 and J usage is TRBJ1-2; 10 bases map to TRBD1. This CDR3 spans 17 amino acids. V lost 3 bases and J lost 7; bases outside the gene matches: 14. Germline V gives CDR1 SGHTA, CDR2 FQGNSA. The CDR3 DNA reads TGTGCCAGCAGCTTCCTTTTAGTAAGACAGGGGGCGCGTGGCTACACCTTC. Its translation is CASSFLLVRQGARGYTF.

J is TRBJ1-3 and V is TRBV9, with D unresolved. The V end was cut by 2 bases, the J end by 7 bases, with 10 bases between. In germline, CDR1 is SGDLS, CDR2 YYNGEE. The CDR3 loop spans 13 amino acids. As DNA, the CDR3 is TGTGCCAGCAGCGTCCACTCGGAGAACACCATATATTTT. Translation: CASSVHSENTIYF.

This clonotype was counted only a few times. The chain couples TRBV13 to TRBJ2-7; D gene unclear. The ends were cut back, 0 bases at V and 4 bases at J, with 10 bases in the middle. CDR1 is PRHDT, CDR2 FYEKMQ, per germline (reference sequence). The CDR3 extends over 14 amino acids. The CDR3 sequence is CASSLGPHGYEQYV. The CDR3 coding sequence is TGTGCCAGCAGCTTAGGACCTCATGGATACGAGCAGTACGTC.

This clonotype has just a few counts. The genes are TRBV20-1 and TRBJ2-1; 8 nucleotides line up with TRBD2. Germline CDR1 is DFQATT and CDR2 is SNEGSKA (reference sequence). The ends lost 3 bases at V and 5 bases at J; junction bases unmatched: 6. CDR3 size: 14 residues. CDR3 nucleotide sequence: TGCAGTGCTAGCCCCCGGCGGGGGGACAATGAGCAGTTCTTC. This translates into CSASPRRGDNEQFF.

This clonotype showed up just a few times. The chain links TRBV29-1 to TRBJ2-6, with unresolved D. The length of the CDR3 is 13 residues. V was cut by 4 bases and J by 0 bases, with 4 bases left in between. Germline CDR1 is SQVTM and CDR2 is ANQGSEA. CDR3 region: CSVVSSGANVLTF. The CDR3 DNA reads TGCAGCGTTGTAAGCTCTGGGGCCAACGTCCTGACTTTC.

This clonotype was seen repeatedly, ten times or more. This chain uses TRBV11-2 with TRBJ1-4, with a possible D match to TRBD1 (6 bases). The germline V gene encodes CDR1 SGHAT and CDR2 FQNNGV. The ends were cut back, 3 bases at V and 2 bases at J, with 16 bases in the middle. The CDR3 has 17 amino acids. The CDR3, as DNA: TGTGCCAGCAGCTTGAGCGGGGGCCGTAAGACTAATGAAAAACTGTTTTTT. This sequence encodes CASSLSGGRKTNEKLFF.

This clonotype has just a few counts. The genes are TRBV28 and TRBJ1-2; D perhaps matches TRBD1 (6 bases). Germline loops: CDR1 MDHEN, CDR2 SYDVKM. V lost 3 bases, J lost 4 bases, and 15 bases lay in between. The CDR3 totals 15 residues. The CDR3 protein is CASSFPRTATYGYTF. Here the CDR3 DNA reads TGTGCCAGCAGTTTCCCCCGGACAGCAACCTATGGCTACACCTTC.

J is TRBJ2-7 and V is TRBV5-1; the match to TRBD1 covers 7 bases. Germline-derived CDR1 and CDR2 are SGHRS and YFSETQ. J gave up 2 bases and V 4 bases, and 6 bases lay outside the gene matches. The CDR3 consists of 14 residues. The CDR3: CASSLDRATYEQYF. CDR3 DNA: TGCGCCAGCAGCCTCGACAGGGCTACCTACGAGCAGTACTTC.

In its sample, this clonotype was seen a few times. The CDR3 coding sequence is TGCGCCAGCAGCTTGGACCGTAACTCTGGGGCCAACGTCCTGACTTTC. Translating it yields CASSLDRNSGANVLTF. V and J are TRBV5-1 and TRBJ2-6, with D unclear. Deletions cut 0 bases from V and 0 bases from J, with 7 bases between. CDR1 and CDR2 (germline): SGHRS, YFSETQ. The CDR3 totals 16 residues.

The chain is built from TRBV9 and TRBJ1-3; D gene unclear. Trimming stripped 3 bases from V and 0 bases from J, with 13 bases between. The CDR3 is made up of 16 amino acids. CDR1 is SGDLS, CDR2 YYNGEE, per germline. The CDR3 DNA follows: TGTGCCAGCAGCGGTAACCTGGGAAGCTCTGGAAACACCATATATTTT. This codes for CASSGNLGSSGNTIYF. Full variable domain (remainder filled in from reference TRBV9 and TRBJ1-3): DSGVTQTPKHLITATGQRVTLRCSPRSGDLSVYWYQQSLDQGLQFLIQYYNGEERAKGNILERFSAQQFPDLHSELNLSSLELGDSALYFCASSGNLGSSGNTIYFGEGSWLTVV.